This record concerns one TCR beta chain sequence. The target antigen is unknown. The repertoire was sequenced with immunoSEQ multiplex PCR; TCRdb's copy has only in-frame clones and lacks some. Of 2,500,000 or so clones listed, approximately 93% are singletons. The CDR3 totals 13 residues. Germline CDR1 and CDR2: GTSNPN and SVGIG (reference sequence). V was cut by 7 bases and J by 2 bases, with 12 bases left in between. Donors were healthy HIV-negative adults without recently reported acute infections or vaccinations. All of the donors resided in Nashville, Tennessee, and each was a Caucasian adult. These data belong to a study of shared clonotypes between healthy human individuals. Study-level findings and limits: The sharing of 5% to 6.5% of naive CD4 clonotypes was seen across a handful of donors.

Sequencing was done on a sample of naive CD4+ T cells from PBMCs. Subset indicated: CD45RA+ positively selected. The chain joins TRBV30 to TRBJ1-5; no firm D call. The receptor comes from a young man in good health. Some clones in this sample may be carry-over from other donors' samples. CDR3 amino acids: CAFGERGNQPQHF. The DNA for the CDR3 is TGTGCCTTCGGGGAGCGGGGCAATCAGCCCCAGCATTTT.